Each of the 21 T cell receptor beta chains below was sequenced from the same sample in a study of T cells in Graves' hyperthyroidism and ophthalmopathy (dated by TCRdb to the late 2010s). Receptors were amplified or captured by multiplex PCR. For sequencing, an Illumina HiSeq 2000 was employed. Amplification of TCR beta CDR3 regions was carried out from RNA transcripts. The first round of RT-PCR for the TCR CDR3 was performed with the HTBI primer set and the Qiagen OneStep RT-PCR kit. TCRdb reworked the public reads: Q25 trimming with fastp, MiXCR clone assembly, productive beta chains retained. Identical CDR3 proteins give one entry, which carries the most common genes and DNA. For this sample the table gives 660,000 or so distinct CDR3 sequences, of which about 45% were detected only once. The ten largest clones add up to about 7.2% of the sample. The sequenced sample consisted of peripheral blood or thyroid tissue (not recorded which). The receptors were sampled from an adult man with Graves' disease, either hyperthyroidism or ophthalmopathy (not recorded which).

This clonotype was counted between two and nine times. The chain links TRBV11-3 to TRBJ2-5, with a weak D call TRBD1 (6 bases). This CDR3 spans 15 amino acids. The V and J ends lost 5 bases and 2 bases respectively, with 15 bases between them. In germline, CDR1 is SGHNT, CDR2 YENEEA. CDR3 protein: CASSAFSGVQETQYF. The CDR3 DNA reads as TGTGCCAGCAGCGCGTTCTCAGGGGTACAAGAGACCCAGTACTTC.

About this clonotype: This could be a read error, since a much larger clone is one nucleotide away. The chain joins TRBV19 to TRBJ1-2; D uncertain. CDR1 and CDR2 from the germline V gene are LNHDA and SQIVND (reference sequence). This CDR3 has 15 amino acids. This CDR3 is CASSIPKPVPDGHTF. CDR3 DNA sequence: TGTGCCAGTAGTATCCCAAAACCTGTTCCCGATGGCCACACCTTC.

This clonotype was seen a few times. The chain employs TRBV5-1 and TRBJ2-7; TRBD2 aligns across 9 bases. V shed 1 base and J 1 base; nucleotides not matched to a gene: 6. This CDR3 is built from 16 residues. Germline assignment: CDR1 SGHRS and CDR2 YFSETQ. CDR3 residues: CASSLLPSGGSYEQYF. CDR3 DNA: TGCGCCAGCAGCTTGCTCCCGAGCGGGGGGTCCTACGAGCAGTACTTC.

Concerning this clonotype itself: A much larger clone lies one base from this, so it may be a read error. The chain couples TRBV27 to TRBJ2-5; D not resolved. The CDR3 sequence is 11 residues long. Germline values: CDR1 MNHEY, CDR2 SMNVEV (reference sequence). CDR3 protein: CARSYGASQYF. CDR3 nucleotide sequence: TGTGCCCGCAGTTACGGAGCGTCCCAGTACTTC.

This clonotype appeared many times. The chain employs TRBV15 and TRBJ1-6, with 7 nucleotides matching TRBD1. Germline V gives CDR1 LNHNV, CDR2 YYDKDF (reference sequence). J lost 14 bases, V lost 0 bases, and 10 bases had no gene match. The CDR3 runs 15 residues. The CDR3 is CATSRDRDRIVTLHF. The DNA for the CDR3 is TGTGCCACCAGCAGAGATCGGGACAGAATTGTAACCCTCCACTTT.

This chain uses TRBV19 with TRBJ1-1; TRBD1 matches at 9 bases. Trimming at V came to 3 bases and at J to 4 bases, leaving 6 bases not matched to a gene. This CDR3 spans 15 amino acids. CDR1 and CDR2 (germline): LNHDA, SQIVND (reference sequence). CDR3 amino acids: CASSIKGQGGTEAFF. The CDR3 DNA follows: TGTGCCAGTAGTATCAAGGGACAGGGCGGCACTGAAGCTTTCTTT.

The chain combines TRBV20-1 with TRBJ1-5; TRBD1 aligns across 7 bases. Germline lookup yields CDR1 DFQATT and CDR2 SNEGSKA (reference sequence). CDR3 length: 12 residues. V lost 5 bases, J lost 11 bases, and 9 bases stayed unmatched. CDR3 loop: CSAPGDRETQHF. In nucleotides, the CDR3 is TGCAGTGCTCCCGGAGACAGGGAGACCCAGCATTTT.

Ten or more counts support this clonotype. This chain links TRBV29-1 with TRBJ1-2; 10 positions agree with TRBD1. With V trimmed by 8 bases and J by 5 bases, 14 bases remained unmatched. The CDR3 is 15 residues long. Germline assignment: CDR1 SQVTM and CDR2 ANQGSEA. CDR3 bases: TGCAGCACACGACACCGGGACAGGGGTGGTTATGGCTACACCTTC. It yields the protein CSTRHRDRGGYGYTF.

The V and J genes are TRBV29-1 and TRBJ1-2; 9 bases agree with TRBD1. V was clipped by 6 bases and J by 3 bases; unmatched bases: 8. This CDR3 is 14 amino acids long. CDR1 is SQVTM, CDR2 ANQGSEA, per germline. For the CDR3, the DNA is TGCAGCGTCGCCGTAGACAGGGGGGACTATGGCTACACCTTC. Its protein product is CSVAVDRGDYGYTF.

In its sample, this clonotype was seen a few times. The rearrangement joins TRBV20-1 to TRBJ2-7; 12 nucleotides agree with TRBD2. Germline V gene lookup returns CDR1 DFQATT and CDR2 SNEGSKA (reference sequence). V dropped 5 bases and J dropped 3; count of bases not matched to a gene: 8. The length of the CDR3 is 15 residues. The DNA of the CDR3 is TGCAGTGCTCGACCCGGACTAGCGGGGAGCTACGAGCAGTACTTC. Translating gives CSARPGLAGSYEQYF.

The V and J genes are TRBV11-2 and TRBJ2-5; tentatively, D is TRBD2 (6 bases). This CDR3 has 17 amino acids. V lost 1 base and J lost 1, with 16 bases in between. Germline V gene sequence: CDR1 SGHAT, CDR2 FQNNGV. The CDR3 sequence: CASSLGGGRQGQETQYF. The CDR3 DNA reads as TGTGCCAGCAGCTTAGGGGGAGGTCGGCAGGGCCAAGAGACCCAGTACTTC.

This chain joins TRBV7-9 and TRBJ1-1, with D perhaps matching TRBD1 (5 bases). The CDR3 is 13 amino acids. Germline loops: CDR1 SEHNR, CDR2 FQNEAQ (reference sequence). Trimming cost V 1 base and J 10 bases, with 13 bases left between them. CDR3 coding DNA: TGTGCCAGCAGCTTAGACGGGGGAGAGGGAGCTTTCTTT. This encodes CASSLDGGEGAFF.

The chain recombines TRBV9 with TRBJ1-3, with D maybe TRBD1 (5 bases). The CDR3 contains 14 residues. V lost 4 bases and J 4 bases, leaving 12 bases between the germline ends. Germline values: CDR1 SGDLS, CDR2 YYNGEE. Here the CDR3 reads CASSRDSLGNTIYF. CDR3 nucleotides: TGTGCCAGCAGCCGAGACAGCCTCGGAAACACCATATATTTT.

Many counts were recorded for this clonotype. CDR3 sequence: CASSFDRVSNQPQHF. The DNA of the CDR3 is TGTGCCAGCAGCTTTGACAGGGTGAGCAATCAGCCCCAGCATTTT. The rearrangement joins TRBV2 to TRBJ1-5, with 7 bases lining up with TRBD1. Trimming took 6 bases from V and 1 from J; bases not matched to a gene: 6. The V gene's germline CDR1 is SNHLY and CDR2 FYNNEI. The CDR3 covers 15 residues.

This chain connects TRBV20-1 to TRBJ1-1, with 7 nucleotides matching TRBD1. J lost 1 base, V lost 7 bases, and 6 bases had no gene match. The CDR3 runs 13 residues. The germline V gene encodes CDR1 DFQATT and CDR2 SNEGSKA (reference sequence). CDR3 region: CSDRTGQNTEAFF. For the CDR3, the DNA is TGCAGTGATAGGACAGGTCAGAACACTGAAGCTTTCTTT.

The chain uses TRBV2 and TRBJ2-7; D is unclear. This CDR3 is 16 amino acids long. CDR1 is SNHLY, CDR2 FYNNEI, per germline. V was shortened by 6 bases and J by 0 bases, with 18 bases between the two germline ends. The CDR3 loop is CASSLQSQKFSYEQYF. The CDR3 DNA sequence: TGTGCCAGCAGCTTACAGAGCCAAAAGTTCTCCTACGAGCAGTACTTC.

This chain links TRBV7-9 with TRBJ2-5; 8 nucleotides agree with TRBD1. Germline V gene sequence: CDR1 SEHNR, CDR2 FQNEAQ (reference sequence). The CDR3 loop spans 15 amino acids. V gave up 3 bases and J gave up 5 bases; unmatched junction bases: 8. The CDR3: CASSLTGAQLETQYF. Written as DNA, the CDR3 is TGTGCCAGCAGCTTGACAGGGGCGCAACTGGAGACCCAGTACTTC.

The V gene is TRBV24-1, the J gene TRBJ1-2; possibly TRBD1 for D (5 bases). Trimming removed 3 bases at V and 5 bases at J, with 12 bases between. CDR3 size: 14 residues. Per germline, CDR1 KGHDR and CDR2 SFDVKD. DNA of the CDR3: TGTGCCACCAGTGATCCAAGGACACATTATGGCTACACCTTC. Its translation is CATSDPRTHYGYTF.

V usage is TRBV20-1 and J usage is TRBJ2-2; 10 nucleotides match TRBD2. The CDR3 contains 13 residues. The J segment lost 4 bases and the V segment lost 6 bases, leaving 2 bases of the junction unmatched. In germline, CDR1 is DFQATT, CDR2 SNEGSKA (reference sequence). The CDR3: CSAIAGGTGELFF. The DNA of the CDR3 is TGCAGTGCAATAGCGGGGGGCACCGGGGAGCTGTTTTTT.

The V and J genes are TRBV7-8 and TRBJ1-1; D call uncertain. Germline lookup yields CDR1 SGHVS and CDR2 FQNEAQ. CDR3 length equals 15 residues. Trimming shortened V by 3 bases and J by 0 bases, and 11 bases separated the two germline ends. CDR3 loop: CASSFLGRLNTEAFF. The CDR3 nucleotides are TGTGCCAGCAGCTTCCTCGGCAGATTGAACACTGAAGCTTTCTTT.

This clonotype has more than one count but fewer than ten. The V call is TRBV7-9, the J call TRBJ1-3; D is undetermined. V was trimmed by 6 bases and J by 1 base, leaving 13 bases between them. The germline V gene has CDR1 SEHNR and CDR2 FQNEAQ (reference sequence). The CDR3 is 15 residues long. CDR3 DNA: TGTGCCAGCAGTCGAATAGGAATTTCTGGAAACACCATATATTTT. Its protein is CASSRIGISGNTIYF. Complete variable domain (other parts from reference TRBV7-9 and TRBJ1-3): DTGVSQNPRHKITKRGQNVTFRCDPISEHNRLYWYRQTLGQGPEFLTYFQNEAQLEKSRLLSDRFSAERPKGSFSTLEIQRTEQGDSAMYLCASSRIGISGNTIYFGEGSWLTVV.